Detailed here is one TCR beta chain. Trimming took off 5 bases at V and 0 bases at J, with 7 bases between the two ends. The CDR3 extends over 13 amino acids. Germline V gene data show CDR1 as SNHLY and CDR2 as FYNNEI. These data are taken from a study of blood T cell repertoires in COVID-19. Only in-frame clones appear in the TCRdb table, and some are missing; sequencing was by immunoSEQ multiplex PCR. The profile covers under 200,000 clones, with more than 65% appearing a single time and 15% to 20% taken by the ten largest. Cohorts were assigned according to the clinical history that participants reported.

The chain links TRBV2 to TRBJ2-5; D is unresolved. Input material: PBMCs or T cells enriched from blood (not recorded which). The receptor comes from a man aged 55 to 70 who had recovered from COVID-19. CDR3 sequence (DNA): TGTGCCAGCAGTAGACATAACCAAGAGACCCAGTACTTC. Its protein product is CASSRHNQETQYF. The complete variable domain, with remaining parts taken from reference TRBV2 and TRBJ2-5, reads EPEVTQTPSHQVTQMGQEVILRCVPISNHLYFYWYRQILGQKVEFLVSFYNNEISEKSEIFDDQFSVERPDGSNFTLKIRSTKLEDSAMYFCASSRHNQETQYFGPGTRLLVL.